This TCR beta chain appears in the sequencing data of a study of vaccination and CD4 T cells after COVID-19. The study's findings and limits: Researchers report that 304 of 307 vaccine-specific clones in convalescent patients proved spike mono-reactive. A relatively small number of convalescent patients were studied, and no early post-infection timepoints were included.

To note about this clonotype: Its target is unknown.

Germline V gene sequence: CDR1 DFQATT, CDR2 SNEGSKA (reference sequence). The CDR3 totals 12 residues. Time point given: late sampling 161 to 241 days after vaccination in a few convalescent patients. In TCRdb, the PCR reads were re-called with MiXCR into one record per CDR3 protein. Altogether 25,000 to 35,000 distinct CDR3 sequences are present, approximately 48% being singletons, with the ten largest covering roughly 5%. The TCR comes from a human donor who had recovered from COVID-19. The starting material was CD4+ T cells from blood, obtained about 7 months after SARS-CoV-2 vaccination. The chain has TRBV20-1 and TRBJ1-1; perhaps TRBD1 as D (5 bases). In nucleotides, the CDR3 is TGCAGCGGGGGGACGGTGAACACTGAAGCTTTCTTT. Residues: CSGGTVNTEAFF.